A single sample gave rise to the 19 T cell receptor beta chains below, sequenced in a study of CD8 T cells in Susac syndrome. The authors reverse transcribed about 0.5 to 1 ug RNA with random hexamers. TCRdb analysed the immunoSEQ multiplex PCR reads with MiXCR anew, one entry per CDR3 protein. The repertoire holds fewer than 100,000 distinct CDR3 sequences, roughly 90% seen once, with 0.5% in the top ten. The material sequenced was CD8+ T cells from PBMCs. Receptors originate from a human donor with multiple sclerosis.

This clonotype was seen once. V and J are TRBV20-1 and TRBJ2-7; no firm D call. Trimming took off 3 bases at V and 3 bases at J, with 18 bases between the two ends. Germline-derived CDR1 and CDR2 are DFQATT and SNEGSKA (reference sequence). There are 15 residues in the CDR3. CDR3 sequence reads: CSASAIDPPLYEQYF. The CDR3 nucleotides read TGCAGTGCTAGTGCTATCGATCCACCTCTCTACGAGCAGTACTTC.

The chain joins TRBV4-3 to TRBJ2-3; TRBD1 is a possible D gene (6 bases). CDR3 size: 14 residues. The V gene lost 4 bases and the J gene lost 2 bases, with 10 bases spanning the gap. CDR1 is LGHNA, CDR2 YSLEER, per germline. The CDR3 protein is CASSPWGHTDTQYF. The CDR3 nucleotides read TGCGCCAGCAGCCCATGGGGACACACAGATACGCAGTATTTT.

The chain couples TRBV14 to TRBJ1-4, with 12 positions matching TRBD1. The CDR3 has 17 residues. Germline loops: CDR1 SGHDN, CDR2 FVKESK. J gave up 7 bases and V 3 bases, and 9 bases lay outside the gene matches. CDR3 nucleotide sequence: TGTGCCAGCAGCCAGGCCGGGACAGGGGGCCAAAGTGAAAAACTGTTTTTT. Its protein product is CASSQAGTGGQSEKLFF. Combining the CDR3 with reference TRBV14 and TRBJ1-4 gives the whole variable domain EAGVTQFPSHSVIEKGQTVTLRCDPISGHDNLYWYRRVMGKEIKFLLHFVKESKQDESGMPNNRFLAERTGGTYSTLKVQPAELEDSGVYFCASSQAGTGGQSEKLFFGSGTQLSVL.

The CDR3 coding sequence is TGTGCCAGCAGCTTATTAGCCGGGGAGCTGTTTTTT. It codes for CASSLLAGELFF. This sequence joins TRBV7-2 and TRBJ2-2, with unresolved D. V was trimmed by 2 bases and J by 6 bases, leaving 4 bases between them. This CDR3 has 12 amino acids. CDR1 and CDR2 (germline): SGHTA, FQGNSA.

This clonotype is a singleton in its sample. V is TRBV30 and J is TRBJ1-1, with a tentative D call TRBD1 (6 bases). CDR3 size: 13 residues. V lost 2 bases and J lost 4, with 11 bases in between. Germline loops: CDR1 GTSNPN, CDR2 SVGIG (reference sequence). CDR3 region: CAWSFSRGTEAFF. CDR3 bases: TGTGCCTGGAGTTTTAGCAGGGGCACTGAAGCTTTCTTT.

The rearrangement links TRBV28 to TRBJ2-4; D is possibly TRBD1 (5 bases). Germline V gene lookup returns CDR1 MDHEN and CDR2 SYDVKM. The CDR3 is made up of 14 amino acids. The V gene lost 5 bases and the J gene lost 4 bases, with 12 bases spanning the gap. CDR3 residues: CASSRTQGKNIQYF. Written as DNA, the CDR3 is TGTGCCAGCAGTCGCACGCAGGGAAAAAACATTCAGTACTTC.

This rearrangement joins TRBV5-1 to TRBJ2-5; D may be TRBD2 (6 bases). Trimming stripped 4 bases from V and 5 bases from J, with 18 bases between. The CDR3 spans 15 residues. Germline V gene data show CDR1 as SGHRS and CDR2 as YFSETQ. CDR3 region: CASSLEYPEGETQYF. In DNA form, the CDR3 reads TGCGCCAGCAGCCTAGAATACCCGGAGGGCGAGACCCAGTACTTC.

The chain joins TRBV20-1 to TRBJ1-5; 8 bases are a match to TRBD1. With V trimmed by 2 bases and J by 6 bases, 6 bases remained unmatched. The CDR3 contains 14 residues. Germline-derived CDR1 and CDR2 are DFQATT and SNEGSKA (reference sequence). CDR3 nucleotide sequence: TGCAGTGCTAGACAGGGGGCTGTATTTCAGCCCCAGCATTTT. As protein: CSARQGAVFQPQHF.

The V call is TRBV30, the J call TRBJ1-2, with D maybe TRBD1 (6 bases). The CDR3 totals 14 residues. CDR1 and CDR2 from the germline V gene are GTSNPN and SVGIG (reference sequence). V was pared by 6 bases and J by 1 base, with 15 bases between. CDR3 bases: TGTGCCTGTAGAATCAGGGGTTTTAACTATGGCTACACCTTC. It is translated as CACRIRGFNYGYTF.

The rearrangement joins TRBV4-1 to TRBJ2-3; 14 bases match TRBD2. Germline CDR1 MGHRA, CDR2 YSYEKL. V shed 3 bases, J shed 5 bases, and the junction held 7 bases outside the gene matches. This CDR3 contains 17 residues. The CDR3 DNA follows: TGCGCCAGCAGCCATATGCCCGGGACTAGCGGGAGAGATACGCAGTATTTT. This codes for CASSHMPGTSGRDTQYF.

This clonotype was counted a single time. The CDR3 DNA sequence: TGTGCCAGCAGTGCCATGGGTAGCACTGAAGCTTTCTTT. Translation: CASSAMGSTEAFF. V gene TRBV25-1 combines with J gene TRBJ1-1; D remains ambiguous. Germline CDR1 reads MGHDK; CDR2 reads SYGVNS. V gave up 4 bases and J gave up 4 bases, with 10 bases separating them. CDR3 size: 13 residues.

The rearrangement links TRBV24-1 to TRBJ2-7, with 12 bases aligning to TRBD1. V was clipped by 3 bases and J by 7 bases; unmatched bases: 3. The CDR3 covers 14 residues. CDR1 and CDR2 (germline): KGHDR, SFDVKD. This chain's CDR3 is CATSDGTGGQEQYF. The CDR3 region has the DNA TGTGCCACCAGTGATGGGACAGGGGGCCAAGAGCAGTACTTC.

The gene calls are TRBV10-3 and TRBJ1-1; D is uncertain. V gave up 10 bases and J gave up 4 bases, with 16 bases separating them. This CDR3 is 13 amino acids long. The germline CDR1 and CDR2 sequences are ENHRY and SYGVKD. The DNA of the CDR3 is TGTGCCACCGTTCCGGCCGGTGCCACTGAAGCTTTCTTT. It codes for CATVPAGATEAFF.

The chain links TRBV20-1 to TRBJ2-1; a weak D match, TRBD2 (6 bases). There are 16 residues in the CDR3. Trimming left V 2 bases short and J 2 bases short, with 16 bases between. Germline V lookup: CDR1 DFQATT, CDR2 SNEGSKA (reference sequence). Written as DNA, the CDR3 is TGCAGTGCTAGACATACCGGGACTCTCACCTACAATGAGCAGTTCTTC. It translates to CSARHTGTLTYNEQFF.

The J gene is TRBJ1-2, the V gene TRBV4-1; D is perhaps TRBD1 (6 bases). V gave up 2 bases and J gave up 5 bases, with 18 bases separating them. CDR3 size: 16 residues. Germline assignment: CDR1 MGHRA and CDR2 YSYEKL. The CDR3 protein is CASSQSPTGRGYGYTF. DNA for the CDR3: TGCGCCAGCAGCCAATCCCCGACGGGCAGGGGTTATGGCTACACCTTC.

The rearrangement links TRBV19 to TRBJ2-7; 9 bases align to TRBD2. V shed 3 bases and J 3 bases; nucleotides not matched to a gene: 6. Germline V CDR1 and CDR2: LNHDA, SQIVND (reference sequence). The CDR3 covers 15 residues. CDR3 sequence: CASSMGAGGFYEQYF. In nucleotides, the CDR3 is TGTGCCAGTAGTATGGGAGCGGGGGGCTTCTACGAGCAGTACTTC.

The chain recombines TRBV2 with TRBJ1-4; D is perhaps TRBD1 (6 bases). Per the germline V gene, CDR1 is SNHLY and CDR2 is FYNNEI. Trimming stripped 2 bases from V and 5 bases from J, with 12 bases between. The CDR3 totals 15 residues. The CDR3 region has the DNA TGTGCCAGCAGTGAATTGTTAAGGGGGAATGAAAAACTGTTTTTT. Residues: CASSELLRGNEKLFF. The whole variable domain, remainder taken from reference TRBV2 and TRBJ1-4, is EPEVTQTPSHQVTQMGQEVILRCVPISNHLYFYWYRQILGQKVEFLVSFYNNEISEKSEIFDDQFSVERPDGSNFTLKIRSTKLEDSAMYFCASSELLRGNEKLFFGSGTQLSVL.

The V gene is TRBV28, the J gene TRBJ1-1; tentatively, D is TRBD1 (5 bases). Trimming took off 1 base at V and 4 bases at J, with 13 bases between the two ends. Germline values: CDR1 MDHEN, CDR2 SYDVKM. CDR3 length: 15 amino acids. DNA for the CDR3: TGTGCCAGCAGTTTATCTGTAGGGGTCGGCACTGAAGCTTTCTTT. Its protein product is CASSLSVGVGTEAFF.

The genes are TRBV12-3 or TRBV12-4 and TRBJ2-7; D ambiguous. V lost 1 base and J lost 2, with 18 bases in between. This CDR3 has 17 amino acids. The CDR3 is CASSLVSGGLVPYEQYF. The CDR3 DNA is TGTGCCAGCAGTTTAGTTTCCGGCGGCCTTGTCCCCTACGAGCAGTACTTC.